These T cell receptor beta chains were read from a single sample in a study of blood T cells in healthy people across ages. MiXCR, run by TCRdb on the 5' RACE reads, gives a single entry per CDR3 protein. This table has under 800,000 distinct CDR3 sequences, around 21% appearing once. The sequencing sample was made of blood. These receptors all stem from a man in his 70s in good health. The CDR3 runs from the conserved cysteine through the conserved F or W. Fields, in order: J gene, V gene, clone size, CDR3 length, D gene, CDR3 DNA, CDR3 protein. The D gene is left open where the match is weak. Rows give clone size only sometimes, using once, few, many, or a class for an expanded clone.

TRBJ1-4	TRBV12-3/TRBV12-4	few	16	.	TGTGCCAGCAGCCCCTCCGGGAGACTCTTTAATGAAAAACTGTTTTTT	CASSPSGRLFNEKLFF
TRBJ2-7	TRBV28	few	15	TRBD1	TGTGCCAGCAGTGTCGGGACAGGGGATCTTAACGAGCAGTACTTC	CASSVGTGDLNEQYF
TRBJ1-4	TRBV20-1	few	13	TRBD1	TGCAGTGCTAGATACAGGGGGAGTGAAAAACTGTTTTTT	CSARYRGSEKLFF
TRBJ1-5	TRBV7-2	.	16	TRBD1	TGTGCCAGCAGCTCCTGCCGGGACAGGGGAAATCAGCCCCAGCATTTT	CASSSCRDRGNQPQHF
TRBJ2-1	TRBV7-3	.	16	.	TGTGCCAGCAGCTTGGTCGGCGACGGGAGATCGAATGAGCAGTTCTTC	CASSLVGDGRSNEQFF
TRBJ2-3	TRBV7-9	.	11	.	TGTGCCAGCAGTAAGGGAGATACGCAGTATTTT	CASSKGDTQYF
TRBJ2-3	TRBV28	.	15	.	TGTGCCAGCAGGCAACTAGGAGCCTTCACAGATACGCAGTATTTT	CASRQLGAFTDTQYF
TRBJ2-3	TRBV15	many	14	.	TGTGCCACCAGCCGACGAGCAGGCACAGATACGCAGTATTTT	CATSRRAGTDTQYF
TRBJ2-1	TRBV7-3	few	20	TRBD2	TGTGCCAGCAGCCCGCGGGACAGGGGACTAGCGGGGCTCCCCTACAATGAGCAGTTCTTC	CASSPRDRGLAGLPYNEQFF
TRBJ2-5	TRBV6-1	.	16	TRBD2	TGTGCCAGCAGTGGGCGGACTAGCGGGAGTATGGAGACCCAGTACTTC	CASSGRTSGSMETQYF
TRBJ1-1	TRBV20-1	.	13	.	TGCAGTGTAGTGCGGAGCCCGAACACTGAAGCTTTCTTT	CSVVRSPNTEAFF
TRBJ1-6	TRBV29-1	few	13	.	TGCAGCGTTGAGACTAGACCCCTTGGACCCCTCCACTTT	CSVETRPLGPLHF
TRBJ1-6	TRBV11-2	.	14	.	TGTGCCAGCAGCTCACAGGTGGCTCATTCACCCCTCCACTTT	CASSSQVAHSPLHF
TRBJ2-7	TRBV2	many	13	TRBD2	TGTGCCAGCAAGGCGGGAGAAAAGTACGAGCAGTACTTC	CASKAGEKYEQYF
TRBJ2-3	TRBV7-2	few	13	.	TGTGCCAGCAGTGCTAGGGGTACAGATACGCAGTATTTT	CASSARGTDTQYF
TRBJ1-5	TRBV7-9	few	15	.	TGTGCCAGCAGCCCTACCGGGACGCAGAATCAGCCCCAGCATTTT	CASSPTGTQNQPQHF
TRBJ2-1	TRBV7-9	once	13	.	TGTGCCAGCGACAAGACGGAGTACAATGAGCAGTTCTTC	CASDKTEYNEQFF
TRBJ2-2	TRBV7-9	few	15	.	TGTGCCAGCAGCTTGATCGGGGGGAACACCGGGGAGCTGTTTTTT	CASSLIGGNTGELFF
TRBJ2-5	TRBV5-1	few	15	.	TGCGCCAGCAGCCTTGAGGGGATAGTGACGGAGACCCAGTACTTC	CASSLEGIVTETQYF
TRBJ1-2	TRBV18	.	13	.	TGTGCCAGCTCACCACAAGGGCTCTATGGCTACACCTTC	CASSPQGLYGYTF
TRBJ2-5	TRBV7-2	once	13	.	TGTGCCAGCGGGGGTTCTAGACAAGAGACCCAGTACTTC	CASGGSRQETQYF
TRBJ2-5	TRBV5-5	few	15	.	TGTGCCAGCAGCCAGCCGACTAGTGACCAAGAGACCCAGTACTTC	CASSQPTSDQETQYF
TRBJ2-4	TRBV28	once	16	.	TGTGCCAGCAGCCTAGGGCCTCGGGGGGCCAAAAACATTCAGTACTTC	CASSLGPRGAKNIQYF
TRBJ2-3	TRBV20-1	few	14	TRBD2	TGCAGTGCTAGTTCGAGCGGGGTACAAGATACGCAGTATTTT	CSASSSGVQDTQYF
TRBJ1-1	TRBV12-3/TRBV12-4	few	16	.	TGTGCCAGCAGTCCCCGGCGAGGAGTGGTCAACACTGAAGCTTTCTTT	CASSPRRGVVNTEAFF
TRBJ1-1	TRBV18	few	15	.	TGTGCCAGCTCACCGAACTCAGGGCAGCTTACTGAAGCTTTCTTT	CASSPNSGQLTEAFF
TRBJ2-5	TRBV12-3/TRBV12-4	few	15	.	TGTGCCAGCAGTTTCTCTAACGGGAGAGGAGAAGAGCAGTACTTC	CASSFSNGRGEEQYF